This entry lists 7 T cell receptor beta chains sequenced from one sample in a study of spatial heterogeneity in lung cancer. The time point: blood at routine non-recurrence follow-up after resection. TCRdb redid the calling of the 5' RACE reads with MiXCR, one entry per CDR3 protein. Of tens of thousands of distinct CDR3 sequences in the sample, roughly a fifth were seen once. This material consisted of PBMCs, taken at follow-up. These TCRs come from a male donor with early-stage non-small cell lung cancer.

The rearrangement links TRBV18 to TRBJ1-5; 8 bases are a match to TRBD1. CDR1 is KGHSH and CDR2 is LQKENI in the germline V gene. V shed 6 bases and J 7 bases; nucleotides not matched to a gene: 8. The CDR3 length is 14 residues. CDR3 loop: CASSTGQGIQPQHF. For the CDR3, the DNA is TGTGCCAGCTCGACCGGACAGGGAATACAGCCCCAGCATTTT.

This clonotype was counted only a few times. DNA for the CDR3: TGTGCCAGCAGTGATACGGGGGCCCGAGTTGAGCAGTACTTC. It encodes CASSDTGARVEQYF. The gene calls are TRBV2 and TRBJ2-7, with D tentatively TRBD1 or TRBD2 (6 bases each). V was pared by 3 bases and J by 7 bases, with 16 bases between. This CDR3 region has 14 residues. Germline V gene data show CDR1 as SNHLY and CDR2 as FYNNEI.

This clonotype was detected many times. The chain couples TRBV27 to TRBJ2-7; a possible D gene is TRBD2 (6 bases). This CDR3 comprises 14 residues. The ends were cut back, 6 bases at V and 1 base at J, with 13 bases in the middle. From germline, CDR1 is MNHEY and CDR2 SMNVEV (reference sequence). In DNA, the CDR3 is TGTGCCAGCAGCCCCCGGGGGTTATCCTACGAGCAGTACTTC. Translated, it gives CASSPRGLSYEQYF.

This clonotype has more than one count but fewer than ten. This sequence joins TRBV20-1 and TRBJ2-1, with D perhaps being TRBD1 or TRBD2 (5 bases each). V lost 1 base and J 9 bases, leaving 10 bases between the germline ends. The germline V gene encodes CDR1 DFQATT and CDR2 SNEGSKA (reference sequence). This CDR3 spans 12 amino acids. This chain's CDR3 is CSARVDGTEQFF. In DNA form, the CDR3 reads TGCAGTGCTAGAGTCGACGGGACTGAGCAGTTCTTC.

V is TRBV12-3 or TRBV12-4 and J is TRBJ1-1, with D hard to call. The V end was cut by 5 bases, the J end by 5 bases, with 9 bases between. This CDR3 has 12 amino acids. The CDR3 sequence: CASSPSRTEAFF. The CDR3, as DNA: TGTGCCAGCAGTCCGAGTAGGACTGAAGCTTTCTTT.

The genes are TRBV9 and TRBJ1-2; D unresolved. The CDR3 is 13 residues long. Germline CDR1 and CDR2: SGDLS and YYNGEE. The ends were cut back, 4 bases at V and 6 bases at J, with 13 bases in the middle. The CDR3 spells CASSPLMKNGYTF. The CDR3 DNA is TGTGCCAGCAGCCCACTCATGAAAAATGGCTACACCTTC.

The V gene is TRBV7-8, the J gene TRBJ2-3; 9 bases are a match to TRBD2. Germline CDR1 SGHVS, CDR2 FQNEAQ. The CDR3 length is 17 residues. With V trimmed by 7 bases and J by 0 bases, 11 bases remained unmatched. The CDR3 spells CASTERGVSPSTDTQYF. The DNA of the CDR3 is TGTGCCAGCACAGAGCGGGGGGTATCTCCTAGCACAGATACGCAGTATTTT.